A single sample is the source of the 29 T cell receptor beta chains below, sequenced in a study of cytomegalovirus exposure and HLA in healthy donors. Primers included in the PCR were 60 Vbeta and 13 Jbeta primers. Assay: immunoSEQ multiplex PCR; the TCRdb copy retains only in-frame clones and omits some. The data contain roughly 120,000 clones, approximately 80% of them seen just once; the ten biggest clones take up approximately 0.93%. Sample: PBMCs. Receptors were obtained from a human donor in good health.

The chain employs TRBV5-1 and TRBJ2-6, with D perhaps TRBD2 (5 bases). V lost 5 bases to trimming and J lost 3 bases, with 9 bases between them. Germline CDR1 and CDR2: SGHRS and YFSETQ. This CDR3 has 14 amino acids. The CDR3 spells CASSLGSGANVLTF. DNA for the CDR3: TGCGCCAGCAGTTTAGGGAGTGGGGCCAACGTCCTGACTTTC.

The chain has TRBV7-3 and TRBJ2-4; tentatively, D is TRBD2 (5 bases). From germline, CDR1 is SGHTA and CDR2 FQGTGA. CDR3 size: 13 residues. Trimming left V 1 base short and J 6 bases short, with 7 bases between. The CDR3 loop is CASSLSEGNIQYF. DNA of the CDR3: TGTGCCAGCAGCTTAAGTGAGGGAAACATTCAGTACTTC. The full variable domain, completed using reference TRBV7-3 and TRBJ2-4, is GAGVSQTPSNKVTEKGKYVELRCDPISGHTALYWYRQSLGQGPEFLIYFQGTGAADDSGLPNDRFFAVRPEGSVSTLKIQRTERGDSAVYLCASSLSEGNIQYFGAGTRLSVL.

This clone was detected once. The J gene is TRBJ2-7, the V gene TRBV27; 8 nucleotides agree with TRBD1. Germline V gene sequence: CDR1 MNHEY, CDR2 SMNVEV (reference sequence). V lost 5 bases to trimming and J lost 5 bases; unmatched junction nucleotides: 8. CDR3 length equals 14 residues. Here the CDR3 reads CASSLGQGGDEQYF. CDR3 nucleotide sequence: TGTGCCAGCAGTCTCGGACAGGGTGGTGACGAGCAGTACTTC.

CDR3 in DNA: TGTGCCAGCAGCGTAGGTGTCGGACTAGCGGGGAACAATGAGCAGTTCTTC. It encodes CASSVGVGLAGNNEQFF. The chain recombines TRBV9 with TRBJ2-1, with 12 bases fitting TRBD2. This CDR3 has 17 residues. V was clipped by 0 bases and J by 5 bases; unmatched bases: 6. Germline loops: CDR1 SGDLS, CDR2 YYNGEE.

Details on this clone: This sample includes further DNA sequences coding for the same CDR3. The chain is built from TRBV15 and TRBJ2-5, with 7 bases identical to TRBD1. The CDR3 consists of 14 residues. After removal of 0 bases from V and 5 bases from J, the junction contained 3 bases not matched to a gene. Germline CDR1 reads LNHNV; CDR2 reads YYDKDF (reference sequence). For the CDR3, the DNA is TGTGCCACCAGCAGAGAAAGGGGGCCGGAGACCCAGTACTTC. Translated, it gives CATSRERGPETQYF.

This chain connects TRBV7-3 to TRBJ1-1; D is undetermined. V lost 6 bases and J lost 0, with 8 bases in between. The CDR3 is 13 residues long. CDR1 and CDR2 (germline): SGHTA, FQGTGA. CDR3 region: CASREGMNTEAFF. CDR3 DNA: TGTGCCAGCAGGGAGGGTATGAACACTGAAGCTTTCTTT.

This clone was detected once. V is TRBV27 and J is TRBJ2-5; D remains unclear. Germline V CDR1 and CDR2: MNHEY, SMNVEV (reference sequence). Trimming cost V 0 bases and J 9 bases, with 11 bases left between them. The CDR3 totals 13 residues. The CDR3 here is CASSLSLDSSQYF. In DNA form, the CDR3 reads TGTGCCAGCAGTTTATCACTCGATAGCTCCCAGTACTTC.

This chain's CDR3 is CASSPTGYEQYF. The CDR3, as DNA: TGTGCCAGCTCACCAACGGGCTACGAGCAGTACTTC. The chain employs TRBV18 and TRBJ2-7, with D unclear. Between the trimmed V and J ends, which lost 2 bases and 3 bases, there was a span of 5 bases. CDR3 length equals 12 residues. Per the germline V gene, CDR1 is KGHSH and CDR2 is LQKENI. The whole variable domain, filled in from reference TRBV18 and TRBJ2-7, reads NAGVMQNPRHLVRRRGQEARLRCSPMKGHSHVYWYRQLPEEGLKFMVYLQKENIIDESGMPKERFSAEFPKEGPSILRIQQVVRGDSAAYFCASSPTGYEQYFGPGTRLTVT.

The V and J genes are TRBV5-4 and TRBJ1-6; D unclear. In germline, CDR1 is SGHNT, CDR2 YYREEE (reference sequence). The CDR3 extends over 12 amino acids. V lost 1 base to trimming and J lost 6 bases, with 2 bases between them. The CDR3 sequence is CASSLRNSPLHF. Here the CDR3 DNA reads TGTGCCAGCAGCTTGCGTAATTCACCCCTCCACTTT.

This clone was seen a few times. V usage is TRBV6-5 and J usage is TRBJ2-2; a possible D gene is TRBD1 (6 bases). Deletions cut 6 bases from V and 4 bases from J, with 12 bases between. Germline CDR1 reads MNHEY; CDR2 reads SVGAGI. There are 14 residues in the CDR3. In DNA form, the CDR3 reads TGTGCCAGCAGACGGGACACCAGCACCGGGGAGCTGTTTTTT. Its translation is CASRRDTSTGELFF.

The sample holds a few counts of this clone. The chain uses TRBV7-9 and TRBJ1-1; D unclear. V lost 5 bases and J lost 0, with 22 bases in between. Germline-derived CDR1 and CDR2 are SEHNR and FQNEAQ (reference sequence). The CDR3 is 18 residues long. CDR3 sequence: CASSPRLIGSGLNTEAFF. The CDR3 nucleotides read TGTGCCAGCAGCCCGCGACTCATAGGGAGTGGGCTGAACACTGAAGCTTTCTTT.

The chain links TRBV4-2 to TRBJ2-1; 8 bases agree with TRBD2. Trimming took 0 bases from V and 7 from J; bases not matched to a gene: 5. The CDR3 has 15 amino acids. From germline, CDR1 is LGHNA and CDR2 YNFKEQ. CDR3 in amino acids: CASSQEISGENEQFF. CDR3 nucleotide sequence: TGTGCCAGCAGCCAAGAAATTAGCGGGGAAAATGAGCAGTTCTTC.

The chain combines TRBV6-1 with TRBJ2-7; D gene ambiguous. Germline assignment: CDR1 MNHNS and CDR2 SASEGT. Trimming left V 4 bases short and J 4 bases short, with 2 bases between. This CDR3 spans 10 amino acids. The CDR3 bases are TGTGCCAGCAGTGCTTACGAGCAGTACTTC. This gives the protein CASSAYEQYF.

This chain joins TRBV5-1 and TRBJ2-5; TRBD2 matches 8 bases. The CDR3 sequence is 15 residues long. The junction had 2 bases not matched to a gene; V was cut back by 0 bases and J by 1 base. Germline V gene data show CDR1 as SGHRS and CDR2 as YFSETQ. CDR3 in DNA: TGCGCCAGCAGCTTGGCCGGGACTAGCCAAGAGACCCAGTACTTC. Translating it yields CASSLAGTSQETQYF.

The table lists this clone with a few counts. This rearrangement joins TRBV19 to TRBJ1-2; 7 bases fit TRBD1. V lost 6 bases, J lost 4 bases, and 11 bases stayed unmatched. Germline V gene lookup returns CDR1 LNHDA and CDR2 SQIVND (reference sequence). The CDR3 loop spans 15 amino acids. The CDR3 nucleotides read TGTGCCAGTAGGGAGGACCCAACAGGGGCCTATGGCTACACCTTC. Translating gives CASREDPTGAYGYTF.

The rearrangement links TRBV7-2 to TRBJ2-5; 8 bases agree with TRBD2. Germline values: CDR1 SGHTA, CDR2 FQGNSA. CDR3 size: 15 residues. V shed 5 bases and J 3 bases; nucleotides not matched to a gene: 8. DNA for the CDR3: TGTGCCAGCAGCCCCCCGGGACTAGTAAAAGAGACCCAGTACTTC. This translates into CASSPPGLVKETQYF.

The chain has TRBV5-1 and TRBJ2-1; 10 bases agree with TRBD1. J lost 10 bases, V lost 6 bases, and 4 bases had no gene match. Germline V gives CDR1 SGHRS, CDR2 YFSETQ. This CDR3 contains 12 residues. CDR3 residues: CASTGQGVEQFF. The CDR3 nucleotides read TGCGCCAGCACCGGACAGGGGGTCGAGCAGTTCTTC.

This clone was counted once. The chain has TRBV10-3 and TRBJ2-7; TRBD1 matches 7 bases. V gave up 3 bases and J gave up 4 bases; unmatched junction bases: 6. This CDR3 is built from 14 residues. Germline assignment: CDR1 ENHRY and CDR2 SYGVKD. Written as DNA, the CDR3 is TGTGCCATCAGTGACCGGGACAGACCTTACGAGCAGTACTTC. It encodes CAISDRDRPYEQYF.

The CDR3 here is CASSSLGQGILGELFF. CDR3 DNA: TGTGCCAGCAGCTCGCTCGGACAGGGAATCCTTGGGGAGCTGTTTTTT. This chain connects TRBV7-9 to TRBJ2-2; 8 nucleotides line up with TRBD1. The CDR3 consists of 16 residues. Germline V gene lookup returns CDR1 SEHNR and CDR2 FQNEAQ (reference sequence). V trimming: 4 bases; J trimming: 8 bases; junction bases outside the gene matches: 12. The full variable domain, rest sourced from reference TRBV7-9 and TRBJ2-2, is DTGVSQNPRHKITKRGQNVTFRCDPISEHNRLYWYRQTLGQGPEFLTYFQNEAQLEKSRLLSDRFSAERPKGSFSTLEIQRTEQGDSAMYLCASSSLGQGILGELFFGEGSRLTVL.

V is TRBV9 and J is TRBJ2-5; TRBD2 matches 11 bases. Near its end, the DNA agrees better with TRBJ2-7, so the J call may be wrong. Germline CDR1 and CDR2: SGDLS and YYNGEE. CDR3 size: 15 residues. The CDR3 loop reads CASSEGLAASYEQYF. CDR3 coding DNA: TGTGCCAGCAGCGAGGGACTAGCGGCCTCCTACGAGCAGTACTTC.

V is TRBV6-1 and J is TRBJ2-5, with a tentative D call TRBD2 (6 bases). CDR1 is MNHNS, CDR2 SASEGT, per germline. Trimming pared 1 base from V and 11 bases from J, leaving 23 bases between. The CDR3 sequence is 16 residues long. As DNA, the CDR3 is TGTGCCAGCAGTGAAGATTGGGCCGGGGGTCGCTTGGAGCAGTACTTC. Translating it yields CASSEDWAGGRLEQYF.

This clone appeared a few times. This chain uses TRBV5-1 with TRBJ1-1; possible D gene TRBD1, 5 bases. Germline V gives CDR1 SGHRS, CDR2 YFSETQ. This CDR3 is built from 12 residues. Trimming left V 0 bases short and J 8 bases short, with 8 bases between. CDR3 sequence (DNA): TGCGCCAGCAGCTTGGTGGGGGGGGAAGCTTTCTTT. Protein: CASSLVGGEAFF. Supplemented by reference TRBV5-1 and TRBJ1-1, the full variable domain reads KAGVTQTPRYLIKTRGQQVTLSCSPISGHRSVSWYQQTPGQGLQFLFEYFSETQRNKGNFPGRFSGRQFSNSRSEMNVSTLELGDSALYLCASSLVGGEAFFGQGTRLTVV.

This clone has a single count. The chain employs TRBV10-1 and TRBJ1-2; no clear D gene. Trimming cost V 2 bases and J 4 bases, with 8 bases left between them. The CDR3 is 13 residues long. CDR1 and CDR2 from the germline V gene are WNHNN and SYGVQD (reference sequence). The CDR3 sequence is CASSEGWSYGYTF. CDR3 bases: TGCGCCAGCAGTGAGGGTTGGAGCTATGGCTACACCTTC.

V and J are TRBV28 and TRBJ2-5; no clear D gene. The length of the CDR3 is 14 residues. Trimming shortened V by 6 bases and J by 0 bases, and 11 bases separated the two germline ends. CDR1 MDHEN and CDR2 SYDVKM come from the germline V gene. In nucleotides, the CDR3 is TGTGCCAGCAGACTCCCGCCGGACCAAGAGACCCAGTACTTC. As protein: CASRLPPDQETQYF.

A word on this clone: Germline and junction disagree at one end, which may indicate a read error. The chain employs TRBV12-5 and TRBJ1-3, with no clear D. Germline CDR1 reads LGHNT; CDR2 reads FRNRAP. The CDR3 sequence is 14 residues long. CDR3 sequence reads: CASALGGSGDTIYF. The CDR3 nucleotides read TGTGCTAGTGCCTTGGGTGGGTCTGGAGACACCATATATTTT.

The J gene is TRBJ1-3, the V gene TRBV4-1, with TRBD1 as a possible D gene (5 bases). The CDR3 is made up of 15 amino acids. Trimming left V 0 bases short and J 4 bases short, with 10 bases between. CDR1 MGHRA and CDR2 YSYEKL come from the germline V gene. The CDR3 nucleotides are TGCGCCAGCAGCCAAGAGGGGCACAGCGGAAACACCATATATTTT. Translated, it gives CASSQEGHSGNTIYF.

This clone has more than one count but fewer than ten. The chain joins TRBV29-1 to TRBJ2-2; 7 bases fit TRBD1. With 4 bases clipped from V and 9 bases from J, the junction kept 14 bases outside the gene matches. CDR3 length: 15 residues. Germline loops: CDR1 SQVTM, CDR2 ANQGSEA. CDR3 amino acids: CSVVEGRGILRELFF. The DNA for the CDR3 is TGCAGCGTTGTAGAGGGCAGGGGGATTTTAAGGGAGCTGTTTTTT.

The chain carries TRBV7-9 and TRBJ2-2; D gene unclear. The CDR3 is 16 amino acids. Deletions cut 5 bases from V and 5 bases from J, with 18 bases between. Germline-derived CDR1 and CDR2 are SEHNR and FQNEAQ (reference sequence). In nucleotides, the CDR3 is TGTGCCAGCAGCCCCCGAGAGGAGATTCCTACCGGGGAGCTGTTTTTT. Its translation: CASSPREEIPTGELFF.

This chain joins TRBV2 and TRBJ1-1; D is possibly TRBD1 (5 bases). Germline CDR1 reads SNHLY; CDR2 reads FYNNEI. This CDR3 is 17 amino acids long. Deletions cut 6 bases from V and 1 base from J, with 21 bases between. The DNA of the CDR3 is TGTGCCAGCAGCCTTGACAGCACGGATAATCAGAACACTGAAGCTTTCTTT. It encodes CASSLDSTDNQNTEAFF.